This T cell receptor beta chain was identified during a study of cytomegalovirus exposure and HLA in healthy donors. Study-wide findings and caveats: Presence/absence analysis assumed near-uniform sequencing depth across donors. Across donors, most TCRs were seen rarely, yet some public ones were widespread. With high specificity and sensitivity, the classifier reportedly diagnosed cytomegalovirus status.

As for this clone: Antigen: not known.

PCR amplification relied on 60 Vbeta primers (plus 13 Jbeta primers). Profiled with immunoSEQ multiplex PCR; TCRdb holds only in-frame clones, not every one. The top ten clones hold around 4.5% of a sample with just under 80,000 clones, 60% to 85% of them seen once. The CDR3 has 15 residues. CDR1 and CDR2 (germline): SEHNR, FQNEAQ (reference sequence). The V and J ends lost 5 bases and 1 base respectively, with 14 bases between them. The TCR comes from a man in his forties or fifties in good health and CMV-seronegative. Sequencing was carried out using PBMCs. The chain employs TRBV7-9 and TRBJ2-5; a weak D match, TRBD2 (6 bases). The CDR3 DNA reads TGTGCCAGCAGCCTTCAACTGGGGGGCCAAGAGACCCAGTACTTC. Amino acid sequence: CASSLQLGGQETQYF.